Here is one T cell receptor beta chain with its context. Its target is unknown. With 4 bases clipped from V and 1 base from J, the junction kept 1 base outside the gene matches. The CDR3 is 13 amino acids. Germline CDR1 GTSNPN, CDR2 SVGIG (reference sequence). This sample stems from a study of cytomegalovirus exposure and HLA in healthy donors. Across the whole study: Out of 300 to 500 genotyped donors, roughly 78% belonged to the Caucasian-associated ancestry cluster. General study points: Listed as cytomegalovirus-associated were 150 to 200 TCR beta chains. About 87% or about 30% of the time was how often most TCR beta V segments were productive, according to an earlier analysis. Specificity of a few CMV-associated chains for CMV antigens was verified in vitro.

60 Vbeta and 13 Jbeta primers were used in PCR. Profiled with immunoSEQ multiplex PCR; TCRdb holds only in-frame clones, not every one. The sample has 130,000 or so clones, approximately 80% seen once. This receptor was obtained from a woman between 18 and 30 years old in good health and CMV-seronegative. J is TRBJ2-1 and V is TRBV30; the match to TRBD2 covers 7 bases. Material: PBMCs. CDR3: CAWTAGSYNEQFF. The CDR3 region has the DNA TGTGCCTGGACAGCGGGATCCTACAATGAGCAGTTCTTC.